The sequence of this T cell receptor beta chain was determined in a study of control samples from healthy donors and cancer patients. The germline V gene encodes CDR1 MNHNS and CDR2 SASEGT. The CDR3 runs 14 residues. Using immunoSEQ multiplex PCR, the repertoire was profiled, and TCRdb retains in-frame clones only, with some absent. The table has some 120,000 clones, 75% to 95% seen once; the top ten hold more than 2%. In regard to this clone: One end of the junction does not line up with germline, which may come from a read error.

Sequencing was performed on blood. The chain is built from TRBV6-1 and TRBJ1-4; D gene uncertain. The source of this sequence is a man between 18 and 29 years old in good health. CDR3 amino acids: CASSQAQRNEKLFF. Written as DNA, the CDR3 is TGTGCCAGCAGTCAAGCACAGAGGAATGAAAAACTGTTTTTT.